The T cell receptor beta chain described here comes from a study of shared clonotypes between healthy human individuals. Positive CCR7 selection of CD45RO-negative cells yielded the naive CD8 cells, and terminally differentiated effector memory CD45RA+ cells were excluded. Each of the donors was a healthy adult who was HIV-negative and had not had a recent acute infection or vaccination. Sorted subsets were amplified in replicate PCRs using about 200 ng DNA, around 30,000 T cell genomes. Here immunoSEQ multiplex PCR was the method, and the copy in TCRdb shows in-frame clones only, minus some. The repertoire holds about 2.1 million clones, 90% to 95% seen once, with 1.5% to 2% in the top ten. The CDR3 is 15 amino acids. The junction had 12 bases not matched to a gene; V was cut back by 9 bases and J by 4 bases. Germline CDR1 is MNHNS and CDR2 is SASEGT. In its sample, this clone was seen once.

The chain has TRBV6-1 and TRBJ2-5; 9 bases match TRBD2. This sequence was found in a man aged 18-30 years in good health. Some clones in this sample may be carry-over from other donors' samples. Sequenced input: naive CD8+ T cells from PBMCs. CDR3 amino acids: CASGASGIGGETQYF. The CDR3 nucleotides are TGTGCCAGTGGTGCTAGCGGGATAGGGGGAGAGACCCAGTACTTC.